Below are 20 T cell receptor beta chains sequenced from a single sample in a study of T-cell memory formation after mild COVID-19. TCRdb re-called the 5' RACE reads with MiXCR, one entry per CDR3 protein. This sample has fewer than 350,000 distinct CDR3 sequences, with about a sixth found just once. Source material: PBMCs or a T cell subset sorted from them (not recorded which). The receptors shown here come from a man between 18 and 35 years old who had mild COVID-19 (a few samples of this study predate the infection). Cell type and time point are not known.

This clonotype was observed a handful of times. The chain links TRBV7-9 to TRBJ1-5; tentatively, D is TRBD1 (5 bases). Trimming left V 3 bases short and J 10 bases short, with 7 bases between. The CDR3 has 11 amino acids. Germline assignment: CDR1 SEHNR and CDR2 FQNEAQ (reference sequence). CDR3 bases: TGTGCCAGCAGCTTGGGGGGTCCCCAGCATTTT. It yields the protein CASSLGGPQHF.

The V and J genes are TRBV4-1 and TRBJ1-2; 7 nucleotides line up with TRBD1. The V and J ends lost 4 bases and 2 bases, in that order; junction bases with no gene match: 7. The CDR3 runs 15 residues. Germline V gene sequence: CDR1 MGHRA, CDR2 YSYEKL. The CDR3 is CASSPTGDRNYGYTF. Written as DNA, the CDR3 is TGCGCCAGCAGCCCCACAGGGGACAGAAACTATGGCTACACCTTC.

This clonotype has at least ten counts. The chain links TRBV7-3 to TRBJ2-1; no firm D call. The V gene's germline CDR1 is SGHTA and CDR2 FQGTGA. Trimming shortened V by 1 base and J by 3 bases, and 1 base separated the two germline ends. This CDR3 has 12 amino acids. The CDR3 sequence is CASSLNYNEQFF. The CDR3 bases are TGTGCCAGCAGCTTAAACTACAATGAGCAGTTCTTC. The variable domain in full, completed from reference TRBV7-3 and TRBJ2-1, reads GAGVSQTPSNKVTEKGKYVELRCDPISGHTALYWYRQSLGQGPEFLIYFQGTGAADDSGLPNDRFFAVRPEGSVSTLKIQRTERGDSAVYLCASSLNYNEQFFGPGTRLTVL.

This clonotype turned up a few times. The rearrangement uses TRBV6-2 or TRBV6-3 and TRBJ2-7, with D perhaps TRBD1 (5 bases). The CDR3 is 11 residues long. V shed 5 bases and J shed 9 bases, with 11 bases lying between them. Germline V gene lookup returns CDR1 MNHEY and CDR2 SVGEGT. The CDR3, as DNA: TGTGCCAGCAGTCAGGGCCTGGGGCAGTACTTC. It is translated as CASSQGLGQYF.

This clonotype was picked up a small number of times. The chain employs TRBV7-3 and TRBJ2-2; possible D gene TRBD2, 5 bases. This CDR3 has 16 amino acids. With 1 base removed from V and 5 bases from J, the gap between germline ends came to 14 bases. The germline V gene has CDR1 SGHTA and CDR2 FQGTGA. The CDR3 region is CASSLSPRTVTGELFF. CDR3 sequence (DNA): TGTGCCAGCAGCTTAAGTCCCCGGACTGTTACCGGGGAGCTGTTTTTT.

There are a few counts of this clonotype. The rearrangement links TRBV4-2 to TRBJ2-1; D perhaps matches TRBD2 (6 bases). CDR1 and CDR2 (germline): LGHNA, YNFKEQ. The CDR3 totals 15 residues. The V end lost 0 bases, the J end lost 8 bases, and 14 bases lay between the germline ends. This CDR3 is CASSQDGGSTYEQFF. CDR3 bases: TGTGCCAGCAGCCAAGATGGGGGGAGTACGTATGAGCAGTTCTTC.

The chain has TRBV2 and TRBJ1-5; no reliable D call. V lost 5 bases and J 4 bases, leaving 15 bases between the germline ends. This CDR3 has 15 residues. The V gene's germline CDR1 is SNHLY and CDR2 FYNNEI. CDR3 nucleotides: TGTGCCAGCAGTTACCCTGCCCGTCTTAATCAGCCCCAGCATTTT. Protein sequence: CASSYPARLNQPQHF.

This clonotype was detected a few times. J is TRBJ2-3 and V is TRBV20-1, with TRBD1 matching 9 bases. Germline V gene data show CDR1 as DFQATT and CDR2 as SNEGSKA (reference sequence). This CDR3 has 16 amino acids. V gave up 2 bases and J gave up 3 bases; unmatched junction bases: 9. CDR3 DNA: TGCAGTGCTAGATCTCCGGGACAGGGAGGAACAGATACGCAGTATTTT. Translated, it gives CSARSPGQGGTDTQYF.

The J gene is TRBJ1-6, the V gene TRBV9; no clear D. The CDR3 is 14 amino acids. Per the germline V gene, CDR1 is SGDLS and CDR2 is YYNGEE. The V and J ends lost 0 bases and 7 bases respectively, with 8 bases between them. The CDR3: CASSVGRVNSPLHF. The CDR3 DNA follows: TGTGCCAGCAGCGTAGGACGGGTAAATTCACCCCTCCACTTT. Variable domain in full (rest from reference TRBV9 and TRBJ1-6): DSGVTQTPKHLITATGQRVTLRCSPRSGDLSVYWYQQSLDQGLQFLIQYYNGEERAKGNILERFSAQQFPDLHSELNLSSLELGDSALYFCASSVGRVNSPLHFGNGTRLTVT.

The V and J genes are TRBV20-1 and TRBJ2-1; D tentatively fits TRBD1 or TRBD2 (6 bases each). The CDR3 consists of 16 residues. Trimming cost V 6 bases and J 4 bases, with 22 bases left between them. Looked up from germline, CDR1 is DFQATT and CDR2 is SNEGSKA (reference sequence). Here the CDR3 reads CSALGRRGGGYNEQFF. The CDR3 DNA reads as TGCAGTGCGCTTGGGCGGAGAGGAGGGGGGTACAATGAGCAGTTCTTC.

This clonotype occurred a few times. V and J are TRBV20-1 and TRBJ2-1, with 9 nucleotides matching TRBD1. V lost 3 bases, J lost 8 bases, and 8 bases stayed unmatched. Germline V CDR1 and CDR2: DFQATT, SNEGSKA (reference sequence). The CDR3 extends over 14 amino acids. This CDR3 is CSARAGQGNYEQFF. DNA for the CDR3: TGCAGTGCTAGGGCGGGACAGGGTAACTATGAGCAGTTCTTC.

This clonotype has just a few counts. This chain links TRBV5-1 with TRBJ1-4; 7 bases are shared with TRBD1. CDR1 and CDR2 (germline): SGHRS, YFSETQ. This CDR3 contains 16 residues. Trimming took 4 bases from V and 4 from J; bases not matched to a gene: 10. The CDR3 nucleotides read TGCGCCAGCAGCGATCGGTCGGGACAGATTAATGAAAAACTGTTTTTT. It translates to CASSDRSGQINEKLFF.

Of note for this clonotype: The junction and the germline gene differ at one end; a read error may be behind it. The chain joins TRBV7-9 to TRBJ2-1; TRBD2 is a possible D gene (6 bases). The CDR3 length is 11 residues. The germline CDR1 and CDR2 sequences are SEHNR and FQNEAQ (reference sequence). The chain's CDR3 is CASSRGERGLF. The DNA of the CDR3 is TGTGCCAGCAGCCGCGGGGAGCGCGGTCTCTTC.

The chain is built from TRBV5-1 and TRBJ1-4, with D hard to call. The CDR3 is 15 amino acids. Deletions cut 1 base from V and 0 bases from J, with 7 bases between. Per germline, CDR1 SGHRS and CDR2 YFSETQ. The CDR3 DNA sequence: TGCGCCAGCAGCTTGACTATTGCAACTAATGAAAAACTGTTTTTT. Its protein is CASSLTIATNEKLFF.

J is TRBJ2-3 and V is TRBV4-1, with D possibly TRBD2 on 6 matching bases. This CDR3 is 14 amino acids long. V lost 4 bases to trimming and J lost 2 bases, with 10 bases between them. The germline V gene has CDR1 MGHRA and CDR2 YSYEKL. As DNA, the CDR3 is TGCGCCAGCAGCCCGTTAGCGGACACAGATACGCAGTATTTT. Translated: CASSPLADTDTQYF.

The rearrangement links TRBV7-2 to TRBJ2-5, with 8 positions matching TRBD1. With 6 bases clipped from V and 9 bases from J, the junction kept 18 bases outside the gene matches. CDR1 is SGHTA and CDR2 is FQGNSA in the germline V gene. The CDR3 is 16 residues long. CDR3 sequence reads: CASSPTNPGGGGAQYF. DNA for the CDR3: TGTGCCAGCAGTCCGACCAACCCAGGGGGCGGAGGCGCCCAGTACTTC.

This clonotype was recorded a few times. The chain uses TRBV5-1 and TRBJ1-6; 7 nucleotides align to TRBD1. The CDR3 is 13 residues long. The V and J ends lost 2 bases and 10 bases, in that order; junction bases with no gene match: 3. Germline assignment: CDR1 SGHRS and CDR2 YFSETQ. CDR3 DNA sequence: TGCGCCAGCAGCTTCGACAGGGAGTCACCCCTCCACTTT. Encoded protein: CASSFDRESPLHF.

About this clonotype: One junction end does not reproduce the germline sequence, and a read error may be involved. This chain links TRBV9 with TRBJ2-5, with unresolved D. The CDR3 runs to 14 residues. The germline gives CDR1 SGDLS, CDR2 YYNGEE. The CDR3, as DNA: TGTGCCAGCAGCCTCGGCATCGATAGGGTCTCTCCCTCCTTC. Translating it yields CASSLGIDRVSPSF.

The rearrangement uses TRBV5-1 and TRBJ2-1; 13 positions match TRBD2. V lost 5 bases and J lost 5; bases outside the gene matches: 1. The CDR3 sequence is 14 residues long. The germline V gene has CDR1 SGHRS and CDR2 YFSETQ. The CDR3 loop reads CASRTSGGHNEQFF. CDR3 nucleotide sequence: TGCGCCAGCAGGACTAGCGGGGGGCACAATGAGCAGTTCTTC.

This clonotype turned up a few times. V is TRBV11-2 and J is TRBJ2-5; D is unresolved. The length of the CDR3 is 12 residues. V was pared by 5 bases and J by 7 bases, with 11 bases between. Germline assignment: CDR1 SGHAT and CDR2 FQNNGV. CDR3 sequence reads: CASSQETGTQYF. The CDR3 nucleotides read TGTGCCAGCAGCCAGGAAACGGGGACCCAGTACTTC.